This note documents a single T cell receptor (beta chain) sequence. Time point reported: longitudinal time-point 2. Blood bank volunteers in Maryland, USA, served as healthy controls. These data belong to a study of neurological immune-mediated disorders. CDR1 and CDR2 from the germline V gene are SGHTA and FQGTGA. The CDR3 spans 15 residues. The V segment lost 7 bases and the J segment 3 bases; nucleotides outside the gene matches: 7. TCRdb redid the calling of the 5' RACE reads with MiXCR, one entry per CDR3 protein. The table shows some 60,000 distinct CDR3 sequences, with more than 7.5% occurring only once.

The gene calls are TRBV7-3 and TRBJ2-2, with 8 positions matching TRBD1. Source material: PBMCs. This TCR came from a man aged 25-45 years in good health. This chain's CDR3 is CASTHGQGYTGELFF. The CDR3 coding sequence is TGTGCCAGCACCCACGGACAGGGCTACACCGGGGAGCTGTTTTTT. The full variable domain, its missing parts supplied by reference TRBV7-3 and TRBJ2-2, is GAGVSQTPSNKVTEKGKYVELRCDPISGHTALYWYRQSLGQGPEFLIYFQGTGAADDSGLPNDRFFAVRPEGSVSTLKIQRTERGDSAVYLCASTHGQGYTGELFFGEGSRLTVL.